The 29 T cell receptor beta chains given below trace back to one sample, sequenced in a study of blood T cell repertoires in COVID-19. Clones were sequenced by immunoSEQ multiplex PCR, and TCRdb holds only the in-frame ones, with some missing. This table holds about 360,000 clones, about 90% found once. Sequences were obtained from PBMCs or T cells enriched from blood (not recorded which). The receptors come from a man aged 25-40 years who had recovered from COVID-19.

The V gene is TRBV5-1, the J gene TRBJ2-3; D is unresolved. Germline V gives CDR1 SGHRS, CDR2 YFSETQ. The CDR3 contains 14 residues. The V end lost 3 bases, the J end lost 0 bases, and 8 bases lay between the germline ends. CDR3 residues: CASSSQASTDTQYF. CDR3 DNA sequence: TGCGCCAGCAGCTCTCAGGCTAGCACAGATACGCAGTATTTT.

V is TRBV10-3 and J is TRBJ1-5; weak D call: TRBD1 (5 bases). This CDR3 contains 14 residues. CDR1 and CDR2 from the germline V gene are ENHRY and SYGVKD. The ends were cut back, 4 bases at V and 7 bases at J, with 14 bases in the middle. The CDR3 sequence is CAISGAGEGQPQHF. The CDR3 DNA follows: TGTGCCATCAGTGGAGCGGGGGAAGGGCAGCCCCAGCATTTT.

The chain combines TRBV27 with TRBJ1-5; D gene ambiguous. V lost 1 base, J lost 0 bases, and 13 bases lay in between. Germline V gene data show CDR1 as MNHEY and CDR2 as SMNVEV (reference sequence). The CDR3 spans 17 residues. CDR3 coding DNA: TGTGCCAGCAGTTTATTCGCGGCAGACTATAGCAATCAGCCCCAGCATTTT. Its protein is CASSLFAADYSNQPQHF.

The CDR3 loop is CASWTGGDQETQYF. CDR3 DNA: TGCGCCAGCTGGACAGGGGGAGACCAAGAGACCCAGTACTTC. The J gene is TRBJ2-5, the V gene TRBV23-1; 10 nucleotides line up with TRBD1. TRBV23-1 has ORF status, its function being uncertain. Trimming at V came to 8 bases and at J to 0 bases, leaving 3 bases not matched to a gene. The CDR3 totals 14 residues.

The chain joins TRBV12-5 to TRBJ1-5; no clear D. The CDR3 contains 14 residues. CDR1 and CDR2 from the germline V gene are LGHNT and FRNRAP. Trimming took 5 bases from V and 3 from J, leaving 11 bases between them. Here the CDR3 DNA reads TGTGCTAGTGGTCCGGAGGGCCTCAATCAGCCCCAGCATTTT. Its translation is CASGPEGLNQPQHF.

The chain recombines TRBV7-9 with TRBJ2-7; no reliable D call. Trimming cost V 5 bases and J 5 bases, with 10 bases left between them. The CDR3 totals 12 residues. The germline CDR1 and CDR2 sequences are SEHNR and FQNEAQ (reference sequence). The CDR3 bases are TGTGCCAGCAGCCAATTCCGGGACGAGCAGTACTTC. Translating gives CASSQFRDEQYF.

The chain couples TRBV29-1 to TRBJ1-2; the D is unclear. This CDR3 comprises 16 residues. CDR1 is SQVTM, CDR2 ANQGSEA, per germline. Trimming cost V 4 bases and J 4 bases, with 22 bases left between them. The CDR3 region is CSVGIFRPGDLYGYTF. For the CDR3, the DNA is TGCAGCGTTGGCATATTTAGGCCGGGAGACCTCTATGGCTACACCTTC.

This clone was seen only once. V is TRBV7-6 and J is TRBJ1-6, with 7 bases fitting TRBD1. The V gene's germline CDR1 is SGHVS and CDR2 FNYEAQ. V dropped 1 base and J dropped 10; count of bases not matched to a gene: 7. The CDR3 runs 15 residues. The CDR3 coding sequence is TGTGCCAGCAGCTTAGGTGGACAGGAAAAATCACCCCTCCACTTT. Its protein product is CASSLGGQEKSPLHF.

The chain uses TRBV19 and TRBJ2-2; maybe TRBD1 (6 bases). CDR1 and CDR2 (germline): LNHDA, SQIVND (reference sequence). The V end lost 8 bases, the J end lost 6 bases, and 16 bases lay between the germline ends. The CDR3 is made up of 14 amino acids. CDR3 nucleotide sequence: TGTGCCAGTTTCGGCAGGGGAATCTCCGGGGAGCTGTTTTTT. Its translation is CASFGRGISGELFF.

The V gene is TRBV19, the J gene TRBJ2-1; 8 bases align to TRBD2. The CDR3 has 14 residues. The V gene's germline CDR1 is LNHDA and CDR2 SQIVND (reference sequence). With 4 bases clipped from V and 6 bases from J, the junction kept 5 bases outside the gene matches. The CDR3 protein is CASSNAGGPNEQFF. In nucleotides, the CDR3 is TGTGCCAGTAGTAACGCGGGGGGCCCCAATGAGCAGTTCTTC.

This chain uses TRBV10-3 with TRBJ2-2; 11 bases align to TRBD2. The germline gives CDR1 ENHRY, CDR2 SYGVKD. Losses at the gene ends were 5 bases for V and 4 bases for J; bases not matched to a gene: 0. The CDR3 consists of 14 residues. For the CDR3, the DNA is TGTGCCATCAGTCTAGCGGGGGGCACCGGGGAGCTGTTTTTT. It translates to CAISLAGGTGELFF.

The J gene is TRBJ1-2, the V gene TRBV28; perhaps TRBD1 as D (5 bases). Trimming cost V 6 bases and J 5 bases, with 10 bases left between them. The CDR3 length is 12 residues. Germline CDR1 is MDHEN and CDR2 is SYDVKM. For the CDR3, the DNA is TGTGCCAGCAGCCCCCAGGGATATGGCTACACCTTC. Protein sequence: CASSPQGYGYTF.

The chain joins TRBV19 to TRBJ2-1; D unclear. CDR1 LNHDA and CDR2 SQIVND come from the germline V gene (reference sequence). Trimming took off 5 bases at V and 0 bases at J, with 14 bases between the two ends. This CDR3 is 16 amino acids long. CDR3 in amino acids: CASSPRPQVSYNEQFF. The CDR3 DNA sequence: TGTGCCAGTAGTCCCCGGCCCCAGGTCTCCTACAATGAGCAGTTCTTC.

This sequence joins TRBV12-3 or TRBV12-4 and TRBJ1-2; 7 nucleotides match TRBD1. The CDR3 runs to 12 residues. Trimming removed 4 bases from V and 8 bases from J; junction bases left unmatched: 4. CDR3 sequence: CASSSYRGGYTF. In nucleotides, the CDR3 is TGTGCCAGCAGTTCCTACAGGGGAGGCTACACCTTC.

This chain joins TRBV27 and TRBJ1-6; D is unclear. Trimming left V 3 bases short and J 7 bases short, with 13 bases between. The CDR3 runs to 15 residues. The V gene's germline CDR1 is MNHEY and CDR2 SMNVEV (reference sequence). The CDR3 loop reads CASSFVGGNNSPLHF. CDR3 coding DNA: TGTGCCAGCAGTTTCGTGGGAGGGAACAATTCACCCCTCCACTTT.

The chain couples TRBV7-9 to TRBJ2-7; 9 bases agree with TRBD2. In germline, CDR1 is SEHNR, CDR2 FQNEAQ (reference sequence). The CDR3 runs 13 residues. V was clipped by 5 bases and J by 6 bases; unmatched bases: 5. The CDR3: CASSPRGGVEQYF. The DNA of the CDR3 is TGTGCCAGCAGCCCACGCGGGGGGGTCGAGCAGTACTTC.

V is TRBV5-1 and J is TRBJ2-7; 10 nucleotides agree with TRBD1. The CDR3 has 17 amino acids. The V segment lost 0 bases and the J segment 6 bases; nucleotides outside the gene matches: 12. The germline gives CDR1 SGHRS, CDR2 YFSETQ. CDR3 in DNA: TGCGCCAGCAGCTTGGGATTATCGGGACAGGGGTCGGTCGAGCAGTACTTC. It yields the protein CASSLGLSGQGSVEQYF.

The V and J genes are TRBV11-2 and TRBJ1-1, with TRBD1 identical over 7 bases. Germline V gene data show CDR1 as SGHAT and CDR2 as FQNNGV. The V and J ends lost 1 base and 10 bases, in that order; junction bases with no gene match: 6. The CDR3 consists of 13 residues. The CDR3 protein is CASSLARGSSAFF. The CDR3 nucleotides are TGTGCCAGCAGCTTAGCCAGGGGGTCCTCAGCTTTCTTT.

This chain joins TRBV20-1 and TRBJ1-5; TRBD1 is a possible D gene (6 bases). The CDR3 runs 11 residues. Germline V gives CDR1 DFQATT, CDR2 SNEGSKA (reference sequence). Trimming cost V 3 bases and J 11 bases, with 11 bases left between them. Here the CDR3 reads CSASGGTAQHF. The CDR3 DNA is TGCAGTGCTAGTGGGGGCACGGCCCAGCATTTT.

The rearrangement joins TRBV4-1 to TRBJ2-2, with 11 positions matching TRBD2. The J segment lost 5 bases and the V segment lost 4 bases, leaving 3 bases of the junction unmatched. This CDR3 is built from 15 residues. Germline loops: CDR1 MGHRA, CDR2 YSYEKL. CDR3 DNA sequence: TGCGCCAGCAGCCCGGTAGCGGGGGGGACCGGGGAGCTGTTTTTT. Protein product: CASSPVAGGTGELFF.

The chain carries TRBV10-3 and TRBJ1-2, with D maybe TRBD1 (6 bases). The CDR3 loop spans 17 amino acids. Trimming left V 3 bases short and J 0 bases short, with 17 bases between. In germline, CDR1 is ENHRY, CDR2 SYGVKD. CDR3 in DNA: TGTGCCATCAGTGATCAACAGGGCCTAACGTCTAACTATGGCTACACCTTC. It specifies CAISDQQGLTSNYGYTF.

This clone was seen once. DNA of the CDR3: TGTGCCAGCAGTGACCCGGGACAGGGAAGGTACGAGCAGTACTTC. Amino acid sequence: CASSDPGQGRYEQYF. The rearrangement links TRBV25-1 to TRBJ2-7; 9 bases are a match to TRBD1. The germline CDR1 and CDR2 sequences are MGHDK and SYGVNS. Trimming took 3 bases from V and 4 from J; bases not matched to a gene: 7. The CDR3 length is 15 residues.

The CDR3 sequence: CASSLTTDNQPQHF. For the CDR3, the DNA is TGTGCCAGCAGCTTGACGACAGACAATCAGCCCCAGCATTTT. The chain joins TRBV7-9 to TRBJ1-5; perhaps TRBD1 as D (5 bases). The CDR3 has 14 amino acids. Per germline, CDR1 SEHNR and CDR2 FQNEAQ (reference sequence). The V and J ends lost 3 bases and 3 bases respectively, with 9 bases between them.

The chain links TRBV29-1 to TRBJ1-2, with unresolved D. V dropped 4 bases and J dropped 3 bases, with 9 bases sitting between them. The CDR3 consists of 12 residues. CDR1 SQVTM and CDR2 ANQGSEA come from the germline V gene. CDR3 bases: TGCAGCGTTGCGAGGGTGGACTATGGCTACACCTTC. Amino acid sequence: CSVARVDYGYTF.

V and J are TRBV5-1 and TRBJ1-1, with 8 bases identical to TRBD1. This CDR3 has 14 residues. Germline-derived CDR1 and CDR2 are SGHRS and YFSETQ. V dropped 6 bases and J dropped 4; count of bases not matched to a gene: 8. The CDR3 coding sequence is TGCGCCAGCACCATGGGACAGGCGGCCACTGAAGCTTTCTTT. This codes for CASTMGQAATEAFF.

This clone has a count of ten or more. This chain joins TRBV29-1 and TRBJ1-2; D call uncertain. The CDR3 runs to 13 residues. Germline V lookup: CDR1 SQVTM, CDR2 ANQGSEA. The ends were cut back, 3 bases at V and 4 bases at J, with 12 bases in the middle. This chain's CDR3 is CSVEEGQAYGYTF. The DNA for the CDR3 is TGCAGCGTTGAGGAGGGCCAAGCCTATGGCTACACCTTC.

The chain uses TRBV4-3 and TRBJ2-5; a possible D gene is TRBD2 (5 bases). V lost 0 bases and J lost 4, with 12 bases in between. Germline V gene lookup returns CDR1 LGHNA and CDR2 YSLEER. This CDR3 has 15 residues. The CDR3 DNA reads TGCGCCAGCAGCCAAGATCTCGGAGGTGCAGAGACCCAGTACTTC. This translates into CASSQDLGGAETQYF.

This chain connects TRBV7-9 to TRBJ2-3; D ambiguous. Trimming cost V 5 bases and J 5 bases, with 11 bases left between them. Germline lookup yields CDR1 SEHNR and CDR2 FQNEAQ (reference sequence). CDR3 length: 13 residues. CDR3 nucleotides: TGTGCCAGCAGCCCCGCCGGTAGAGATACGCAGTATTTT. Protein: CASSPAGRDTQYF.

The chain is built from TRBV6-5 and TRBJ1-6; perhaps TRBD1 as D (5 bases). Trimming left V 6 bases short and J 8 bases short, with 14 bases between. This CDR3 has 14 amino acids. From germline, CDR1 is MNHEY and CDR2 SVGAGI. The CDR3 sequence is CASRPGTSDSPLHF. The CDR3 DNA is TGTGCCAGCAGACCCGGGACTTCAGATTCACCCCTCCACTTT.